The 25 T cell receptor beta chains below come from one sample, sequenced in a study of shared clonotypes between healthy human individuals. Assay used: immunoSEQ multiplex PCR; TCRdb lists only in-frame clones, some missing. The sample includes about 2.4 million clones, roughly 93% of them seen just once. The sequencing sample was made of naive CD4+ T cells from PBMCs. Subset noted: CD45RA+ positively selected. Receptor source: a man aged 18 to 30 in good health. Some clones in this sample may be carry-over from other donors' samples.

This clone occurred once. CDR3 region: CASSQDRRSRYF. For the CDR3, the DNA is TGTGCCAGCAGCCAAGATAGAAGAAGCAGGTACTTC. The genes are TRBV4-2 and TRBJ2-7; the D is unclear. This CDR3 has 12 residues. V lost 0 bases to trimming and J lost 12 bases, with 12 bases between them. The germline V gene encodes CDR1 LGHNA and CDR2 YNFKEQ.

This chain joins TRBV9 and TRBJ1-2, with D tentatively TRBD1 (6 bases). CDR3 length equals 17 residues. Between the trimmed V and J ends, which lost 2 bases and 0 bases, there was a span of 17 bases. The V gene's germline CDR1 is SGDLS and CDR2 YYNGEE. Here the CDR3 DNA reads TGTGCCAGCAGCGTTTTGGGGGACATTGTCGCTAACTATGGCTACACCTTC. Residues: CASSVLGDIVANYGYTF. Looking up the rest from reference TRBV9 and TRBJ1-2 gives the full variable domain: DSGVTQTPKHLITATGQRVTLRCSPRSGDLSVYWYQQSLDQGLQFLIQYYNGEERAKGNILERFSAQQFPDLHSELNLSSLELGDSALYFCASSVLGDIVANYGYTFGSGTRLTVV.

This chain uses TRBV7-2 with TRBJ2-7; the match to TRBD2 covers 9 bases. Germline lookup yields CDR1 SGHTA and CDR2 FQGNSA. CDR3 length: 16 residues. V trimming: 1 base; J trimming: 2 bases; junction bases outside the gene matches: 6. DNA of the CDR3: TGTGCCAGCAGCTTAGTGGGTAGCGGGGGCCCCTACGAGCAGTACTTC. It translates to CASSLVGSGGPYEQYF. Supplemented by reference TRBV7-2 and TRBJ2-7, the full variable domain reads GAGVSQSPSNKVTEKGKDVELRCDPISGHTALYWYRQSLGQGLEFLIYFQGNSAPDKSGLPSDRFSAERTGGSVSTLTIQRTQQEDSAVYLCASSLVGSGGPYEQYFGPGTRLTVT.

CDR3 sequence: CSVEGRSTDTQYF. The CDR3 region has the DNA TGCAGCGTTGAAGGACGTTCCACAGATACGCAGTATTTT. V is TRBV29-1 and J is TRBJ2-3; D gene uncertain. V lost 1 base, J lost 2 bases, and 7 bases lay in between. The germline V gene encodes CDR1 SQVTM and CDR2 ANQGSEA. The CDR3 runs 13 residues.

Turning to this clone: Additional DNA sequences in this sample encode the identical CDR3. The chain has TRBV18 and TRBJ2-3; 10 bases align to TRBD2. J was trimmed by 1 base and V by 0 bases; bases with no gene match: 1. CDR1 and CDR2 (germline): KGHSH, LQKENI. The CDR3 spans 16 residues. The chain's CDR3 is CASSPPLAGGTDTQYF. As DNA, the CDR3 is TGTGCCAGCTCACCACCTCTAGCGGGAGGCACAGATACGCAGTATTTT.

The chain links TRBV18 to TRBJ1-5; D uncertain. Germline V lookup: CDR1 KGHSH, CDR2 LQKENI. Trimming cost V 1 base and J 0 bases, with 10 bases left between them. The CDR3 extends over 16 amino acids. The CDR3 spells CASSPQAGSSNQPQHF. As DNA, the CDR3 is TGTGCCAGCTCACCACAGGCTGGCTCTAGCAATCAGCCCCAGCATTTT.

This clone appeared a single time. This CDR3 reads CATPAGHRMNTEAFF. The CDR3 coding sequence is TGTGCCACGCCCGCGGGACATCGAATGAACACTGAAGCTTTCTTT. This chain links TRBV2 with TRBJ1-1, with D perhaps matching TRBD1 (6 bases). V lost 10 bases and J 0 bases, leaving 18 bases between the germline ends. CDR1 and CDR2 from the germline V gene are SNHLY and FYNNEI. The CDR3 sequence is 15 residues long.

V and J are TRBV19 and TRBJ2-2; 8 nucleotides match TRBD1. Germline V gene lookup returns CDR1 LNHDA and CDR2 SQIVND (reference sequence). Unmatched junction bases numbered 9, after V lost 3 bases and J lost 6 bases. There are 16 residues in the CDR3. The CDR3 region has the DNA TGTGCCAGTAGTATGCTTAGGGGACAGGCCTCCGGGGAGCTGTTTTTT. This codes for CASSMLRGQASGELFF.

This chain connects TRBV6-5 to TRBJ2-1; D remains ambiguous. V was clipped by 0 bases and J by 5 bases, with 8 bases between them. Germline V lookup: CDR1 MNHEY, CDR2 SVGAGI. CDR3 length: 14 residues. The CDR3 nucleotides read TGTGCCAGCAGTTACTCCCAACCGGACAATGAGCAGTTCTTC. As protein: CASSYSQPDNEQFF.

Notes on this clone: This same CDR3 is encoded by further DNA sequences in the sample. The CDR3 is CASSLGGPGELFF. As DNA, the CDR3 is TGTGCCAGCAGCTTAGGGGGGCCCGGGGAGCTGTTTTTT. This chain joins TRBV11-2 and TRBJ2-2, with TRBD1 as a possible D gene (6 bases). Trimming removed 1 base from V and 6 bases from J, with 6 bases in between. CDR3 length equals 13 residues. Germline CDR1 is SGHAT and CDR2 is FQNNGV.

The chain is built from TRBV5-1 and TRBJ2-7, with D maybe TRBD1 (5 bases). This CDR3 region has 15 residues. Per the germline V gene, CDR1 is SGHRS and CDR2 is YFSETQ. V was pared by 4 bases and J by 3 bases, with 17 bases between. The CDR3 is CASSPGLGHYYEQYF. CDR3 nucleotide sequence: TGCGCCAGCAGCCCTGGGCTCGGACACTACTACGAGCAGTACTTC.

The chain recombines TRBV28 with TRBJ1-5; perhaps TRBD1 as D (5 bases). The CDR3 runs 15 residues. The germline V gene encodes CDR1 MDHEN and CDR2 SYDVKM. The ends were cut back, 7 bases at V and 2 bases at J, with 15 bases in the middle. CDR3 region: CASTVRRGGNQPQHF. The CDR3 DNA is TGTGCCAGCACCGTGAGGCGGGGGGGCAATCAGCCCCAGCATTTT.

The chain links TRBV6-1 to TRBJ1-3, with TRBD1 as a possible D gene (5 bases). This CDR3 is built from 14 residues. Trimming took 10 bases from V and 0 from J, leaving 13 bases between them. Per germline, CDR1 MNHNS and CDR2 SASEGT. CDR3 sequence: CATIRQFSGNTIYF. CDR3 sequence (DNA): TGTGCCACGATTCGACAGTTCTCTGGAAACACCATATATTTT.

Notes on this clone: Other nucleotide sequences in the sample specify the same CDR3. This CDR3 is CASSLEADTQYF. The CDR3 nucleotides are TGTGCCAGCAGCTTGGAGGCGGATACGCAGTATTTT. The gene calls are TRBV5-4 and TRBJ2-3, with no clear D. V lost 0 bases and J 6 bases, leaving 5 bases between the germline ends. The germline CDR1 and CDR2 sequences are SGHNT and YYREEE (reference sequence). The CDR3 has 12 residues.

The J gene is TRBJ2-1, the V gene TRBV6-1, with D maybe TRBD2 (5 bases). The CDR3 is 15 amino acids. Germline assignment: CDR1 MNHNS and CDR2 SASEGT. The ends were cut back, 5 bases at V and 3 bases at J, with 14 bases in the middle. CDR3 loop: CASSTRLANYNEQFF. For the CDR3, the DNA is TGTGCCAGCAGTACCCGGCTAGCTAACTACAATGAGCAGTTCTTC.

V and J are TRBV7-9 and TRBJ2-7; tentatively, D is TRBD2 (6 bases). Germline CDR1 SEHNR, CDR2 FQNEAQ (reference sequence). V lost 4 bases and J 0 bases, leaving 13 bases between the germline ends. The CDR3 length is 15 residues. The chain's CDR3 is CASSSGDATSYEQYF. The CDR3 DNA follows: TGTGCCAGCAGCTCGGGGGACGCAACCTCCTACGAGCAGTACTTC. Full variable domain (outside the CDR3, taken from reference TRBV7-9 and TRBJ2-7): DTGVSQNPRHKITKRGQNVTFRCDPISEHNRLYWYRQTLGQGPEFLTYFQNEAQLEKSRLLSDRFSAERPKGSFSTLEIQRTEQGDSAMYLCASSSGDATSYEQYFGPGTRLTVT.

The gene calls are TRBV14 and TRBJ2-3, with TRBD1 matching over 8 bases. The CDR3 consists of 16 residues. The V and J ends lost 4 bases and 2 bases, in that order; junction bases with no gene match: 8. Germline-derived CDR1 and CDR2 are SGHDN and FVKESK. Here the CDR3 DNA reads TGTGCCAGCAGCCCTGGACAGGGTTTCTCCACAGATACGCAGTATTTT. It specifies CASSPGQGFSTDTQYF.

This chain links TRBV6-1 with TRBJ1-2; D perhaps matches TRBD1 (6 bases). V was shortened by 4 bases and J by 6 bases, with 18 bases between the two germline ends. The CDR3 length is 15 residues. The germline V gene encodes CDR1 MNHNS and CDR2 SASEGT. The CDR3 DNA reads TGTGCCAGCAGTGTTCAGGGGAGGAGGGGGGATGGCTACACCTTC. This sequence encodes CASSVQGRRGDGYTF.

The chain links TRBV7-6 to TRBJ1-2; D is ambiguous. Looked up from germline, CDR1 is SGHVS and CDR2 is FNYEAQ. Trimming took off 5 bases at V and 7 bases at J, with 17 bases between the two ends. This CDR3 comprises 14 residues. The CDR3 spells CASSPTPGITGYTF. The CDR3 region has the DNA TGTGCCAGCAGCCCAACGCCGGGGATCACTGGCTACACCTTC.

The chain is built from TRBV9 and TRBJ1-1; no clear D. Germline values: CDR1 SGDLS, CDR2 YYNGEE. CDR3 size: 16 residues. V lost 3 bases to trimming and J lost 7 bases, with 22 bases between them. CDR3 amino acids: CASSEWAQNGRGEAFF. Here the CDR3 DNA reads TGTGCCAGCAGCGAATGGGCCCAGAACGGTCGGGGTGAAGCTTTCTTT.

This rearrangement joins TRBV25-1 to TRBJ1-3, with D perhaps matching TRBD1 (5 bases). The CDR3 runs to 16 residues. Trimming removed 4 bases from V and 0 bases from J, with 13 bases in between. CDR1 and CDR2 from the germline V gene are MGHDK and SYGVNS. CDR3 coding DNA: TGTGCCAGCAGTGGATGGGGGGGTTTCTCTGGAAACACCATATATTTT. This translates into CASSGWGGFSGNTIYF.

The rearrangement links TRBV11-2 to TRBJ2-5; TRBD2 agrees at 10 bases. The V segment lost 4 bases and the J segment 7 bases; nucleotides outside the gene matches: 9. The CDR3 is 15 amino acids. From germline, CDR1 is SGHAT and CDR2 FQNNGV. The CDR3 nucleotides are TGTGCCAGCAGCTCCGGACTAGCGGCCAGGGGGACCCAGTACTTC. Its translation is CASSSGLAARGTQYF.

This chain connects TRBV18 to TRBJ2-5, with TRBD1 as a possible D gene (5 bases). CDR1 and CDR2 from the germline V gene are KGHSH and LQKENI. The ends were cut back, 2 bases at V and 2 bases at J, with 9 bases in the middle. The CDR3 is 14 amino acids. In nucleotides, the CDR3 is TGTGCCAGCTCACCAGGGAAGGGGCAAGAGACCCAGTACTTC. Its translation: CASSPGKGQETQYF.

This sequence joins TRBV19 and TRBJ1-2, with TRBD1 as a possible D gene (5 bases). The germline V gene encodes CDR1 LNHDA and CDR2 SQIVND (reference sequence). With 7 bases removed from V and 7 bases from J, the gap between germline ends came to 13 bases. This CDR3 is 12 amino acids long. CDR3 amino acids: CASTRGERGYTF. For the CDR3, the DNA is TGTGCCAGTACCCGGGGGGAGCGTGGCTACACCTTC.

CDR3 sequence (DNA): TGTGCCAGCAGCTTGCAGAGTTTCTCCTACGAGCAGTACTTC. This codes for CASSLQSFSYEQYF. The chain recombines TRBV11-2 with TRBJ2-5, with D unresolved. The DNA end favors TRBJ2-7, so the J call may be wrong. Germline CDR1 and CDR2: SGHAT and FQNNGV. This CDR3 comprises 14 residues.